This TCR beta chain was identified during a study of cytomegalovirus exposure and HLA in healthy donors. Across the study: HLA-typed donors contributed approximately 92 million unique TCRs, which were held in an early data release.

Concerning this clone itself: Its target is unknown.

The CDR3 is made up of 16 amino acids. V shed 1 base and J 3 bases; nucleotides not matched to a gene: 9. Germline values: CDR1 SEHNR, CDR2 FQNEAQ (reference sequence). Overall study results and limits: TCR beta sequences reportedly predicted most subjects' HLA-A and HLA-B alleles accurately. Researchers counted some 150 TCR beta chains as cytomegalovirus-associated.

This PCR relied on a set of 60 Vbeta primers and 13 Jbeta primers. This table comes from immunoSEQ multiplex PCR, and its TCRdb copy is limited to in-frame clones, with some not included. The sample carries about 170,000 clones, 80% recorded once. The chain links TRBV7-9 to TRBJ2-7; 7 bases line up with TRBD2. This receptor was obtained from a woman aged 45-65 years in good health and CMV-seropositive. The sample was PBMCs. In DNA form, the CDR3 reads TGTGCCAGCAGCTTAGGGGGGGGGACTAAGGACTACGAGCAGTACTTC. Translated: CASSLGGGTKDYEQYF.